These T cell receptor beta chains were read from a single sample in a study of CD8+CD57+ T cells in acquired aplastic anemia. TCRdb ran MiXCR on the reads and lists one entry per CDR3 protein. The sample lists a few hundred thousand distinct CDR3 sequences; under 40% were seen once. The sequencing sample was made of sorted CD4+, CD8+, or CD8+CD57+ T cells (not recorded which) from PBMCs. Receptors were obtained from a human donor with aplastic anemia. Each CDR3 is given with its conserved first and last residue. D genes are given only for firm matches. Expanded clones are given a class, and other clones once, few, many or no size at all.

V gene	J gene	D gene	clone size	CDR3 DNA	CDR3 protein
TRBV5-5	TRBJ2-2	-	-	TGTGCCAGCAGCTGGAGTGAGGCCGCGGGCACCGGGGAGCTGTTTTTT	CASSWSEAAGTGELFF
TRBV14	TRBJ2-7	-	few	TGTGCCAGCACTAGGCTAGCCGACGGTAACGAGCAGTACTTC	CASTRLADGNEQYF
TRBV4-3	TRBJ1-2	TRBD1	many	TGCGCCAGCAGCCAAGAGGGCAGGGGGGACTATGGCTACACCTTC	CASSQEGRGDYGYTF
TRBV13	TRBJ1-1	TRBD1	-	TGTGCCAGCAGCTTACTGGGCCCGGGACAGGGGGCTGTTTTCTTT	CASSLLGPGQGAVFF
TRBV19	TRBJ1-1	-	-	TGTGCCAGTAGTGCCTTCGGCGAAGCTTTCTTT	CASSAFGEAFF
TRBV9	TRBJ2-3	-	few	TGTGCCAGCAGCGCTGGGGCGGTCGGGAGTCCCACAGATACGCAGTATTTT	CASSAGAVGSPTDTQYF
TRBV4-1	TRBJ2-7	TRBD2	-	TGCGCCAGCAGCCAAGATCAAGCGGGAGCAGACGAGCAGTACTTC	CASSQDQAGADEQYF
TRBV4-3	TRBJ2-3	-	-	TGCGCCAGCAGCCAAGTCGGGGGCCGGCCAGATACGCAGTATTTT	CASSQVGGRPDTQYF
TRBV5-1	TRBJ2-1	TRBD1	many	TGCGCCAGCAATACCGGGACAGTCAATGAGCAGTTCTTC	CASNTGTVNEQFF
TRBV5-1	TRBJ1-3	-	-	TGCGCCAGCAGCTTGGAGACCTCCTCTGGAAACACCATACATTTT	CASSLETSSGNTIHF
TRBV19	TRBJ2-2	-	-	TGTGCCAGTAGTGTTCTACGAGGAGGGCCCAACACCGGGGAGCTGTTTTTT	CASSVLRGGPNTGELFF
TRBV19	TRBJ2-1	TRBD2	once	TGTGCCAGTAGTGTAGGGACTAGCGGGACGAATGAGCAGTTCTTC	CASSVGTSGTNEQFF
TRBV5-5	TRBJ1-4	TRBD1	-	TGTGCCAGCAGCTCTCTGGACAGGGAGGGAGTTGAAAAACTGTTTTTT	CASSSLDREGVEKLFF
TRBV25-1	TRBJ2-7	-	-	TGTGCCAGCAGTGCTACGACAGGATTCTACGAGCAGTACTTC	CASSATTGFYEQYF
TRBV7-2	TRBJ2-5	TRBD2	many	TGTGCCAGCAGCTTAGGGCTAGCGGGGGTGGAGACCCAGTACTTC	CASSLGLAGVETQYF
TRBV20-1	TRBJ2-1	-	-	TGCAGTGCTAGAATAGGGAATTCAGAATACAATGAGCAGTTCTTC	CSARIGNSEYNEQFF
TRBV2	TRBJ2-3	-	many	TGTGCCAGCAGTGAGTGGCTGATACATACAGATACGCAGTATTTT	CASSEWLIHTDTQYF
TRBV7-9	TRBJ2-6	-	-	TGTGCCAGCTGGAGGGAGGGGGCCAACGTCCTGACTTTC	CASWREGANVLTF
TRBV6-2/TRBV6-3	TRBJ1-1	TRBD1	-	TGTGCCAGCAGTTACTATAGACAGGGCACGAACACTGAAGCTTTCTTT	CASSYYRQGTNTEAFF
TRBV29-1	TRBJ2-7	-	many	TGCAGCGTTGACCCCACGGGGGCCGCGAACGAGCAGTACTTC	CSVDPTGAANEQYF
TRBV2	TRBJ2-7	TRBD2	many	TGTGCCAGCAGTGAAATTCCGCGGGGGGAAGAGCAGTACTTC	CASSEIPRGEEQYF
TRBV4-3	TRBJ1-2	-	many	TGCGCCAGCAGCCATTCCGGACAGACTAACTATGGCTACACCTTC	CASSHSGQTNYGYTF